The TCR beta chain described here comes from a study of blood T cell repertoires in COVID-19. On the study more broadly: COVID-19 samples collected from the United States, Italy and Spain covered acute and convalescent phases.

Germline values: CDR1 LNHDA, CDR2 SQIVND (reference sequence). V lost 5 bases and J lost 2, with 9 bases in between. The CDR3 extends over 14 amino acids. How the authors handled the data: It was from reference gene primer amplification that nucleated cell counts were estimated. Libraries were prepared by immunoSEQ multiplex PCR; TCRdb keeps only in-frame clonotypes and omits some of them. The V and J calls and clone size are taken from that table; D and trimming were inferred from the DNA. The repertoire includes about 110,000 clones, roughly 85% of them detected once, and over 2% sits in the top ten.

The TCR was taken from a human donor in a cohort sampled during active COVID-19. V and J are TRBV19 and TRBJ1-4; no clear D gene. Sequenced: peripheral blood. CDR3 sequence (DNA): TGTGCCAGTAGTGCACGGACTACTAATGAAAAACTGTTTTTT. Its protein is CASSARTTNEKLFF.